Below, 2 T cell receptor beta chains from the same sample are listed, as sequenced in a study of shared clonotypes between healthy human individuals. TCRdb keeps only in-frame clones here, not all; method: immunoSEQ multiplex PCR. The repertoire holds hundreds of thousands of clones, with roughly 70% as singletons. The sequenced sample was memory CD4+ T cells sorted from blood. Subset reported: CD45RA-negative fraction. These receptors all stem from a woman aged 25 to 39 in good health.

The chain joins TRBV7-8 to TRBJ2-7; D remains ambiguous. The CDR3 length is 14 residues. V was cut by 5 bases and J by 6 bases, with 17 bases left in between. In germline, CDR1 is SGHVS, CDR2 FQNEAQ. CDR3 amino acids: CASSLVGSGSEQYF. The DNA of the CDR3 is TGTGCCAGCAGCCTGGTCGGTAGTGGTTCCGAGCAGTACTTC.

The chain combines TRBV28 with TRBJ2-5; 7 nucleotides align to TRBD1. CDR1 and CDR2 from the germline V gene are MDHEN and SYDVKM. The CDR3 extends over 13 amino acids. Losses at the gene ends were 6 bases for V and 5 bases for J; bases not matched to a gene: 6. CDR3 residues: CASRAGGLETQYF. For the CDR3, the DNA is TGTGCCAGCAGGGCAGGGGGTTTGGAGACCCAGTACTTC.